This T cell receptor beta chain was profiled in a study of control samples from healthy donors and cancer patients. V dropped 4 bases and J dropped 4 bases, with 8 bases sitting between them. The CDR3 covers 12 residues. CDR1 is SQVTM, CDR2 ANQGSEA, per germline. The method was immunoSEQ multiplex PCR; TCRdb's version includes in-frame clones alone and lacks a portion of them. The sample includes roughly 24,000 clones, approximately 80% seen only once; the top ten take roughly a quarter. Sequences were obtained from PBMCs. This clonotype was sampled from a man in his sixties with head and neck cancer. The genes are TRBV29-1 and TRBJ1-5; possibly TRBD1 for D (5 bases). The CDR3 region has the DNA TGCAGCGTTGGGGGCCCGAATCAGCCCCAGCATTTT. Translated, it gives CSVGGPNQPQHF.